Presented here are 27 T cell receptor beta chains from one specimen sequenced in a study of T cell repertoires in cytomegalovirus infection. TCRdb recomputed calls from the reads with MiXCR, one row per CDR3 protein. The repertoire holds around 440,000 distinct CDR3 sequences, with 11% as singletons. Sequencing was carried out using PBMCs. The receptors were gathered from a human donor in good health (CMV status not recorded). Some clones in this sample may be carry-over from other donors' samples.

At least ten counts were recorded for this clonotype. The J gene is TRBJ1-2, the V gene TRBV12-5; D ambiguous. The CDR3 spans 18 residues. V was shortened by 5 bases and J by 2 bases, with 24 bases between the two germline ends. CDR1 and CDR2 (germline): LGHNT, FRNRAP. CDR3 sequence (DNA): TGTGCTAGTGGTCGAGTTCCACACTCTCTCAGGAACAACTATGGCTACACCTTC. As protein: CASGRVPHSLRNNYGYTF.

This chain links TRBV20-1 with TRBJ2-7; D not certain. Between the trimmed V and J ends, which lost 6 bases and 1 base, there was a span of 13 bases. The germline V gene has CDR1 DFQATT and CDR2 SNEGSKA (reference sequence). This CDR3 spans 13 amino acids. The CDR3 reads CSATTVLSYEQYF. The CDR3 DNA reads as TGCAGTGCCACTACTGTGCTTTCCTACGAGCAGTACTTC.

The gene calls are TRBV9 and TRBJ1-1; D is possibly TRBD1 (5 bases). Germline V gene data show CDR1 as SGDLS and CDR2 as YYNGEE. The CDR3 has 14 amino acids. V lost 3 bases to trimming and J lost 1 base, with 10 bases between them. CDR3 sequence: CASSASGQNTEAFF. The CDR3 DNA reads TGTGCCAGCAGCGCGTCAGGGCAGAACACTGAAGCTTTCTTT.

This clonotype was seen ten or more times. This chain links TRBV12-5 with TRBJ2-1; the match to TRBD1 covers 10 bases. The junction had 8 bases not matched to a gene; V was cut back by 1 base and J by 8 bases. Germline-derived CDR1 and CDR2 are LGHNT and FRNRAP. The CDR3 runs 16 residues. CDR3 loop: CASGLGQGALVHEQFF. The CDR3 DNA is TGTGCTAGTGGTTTGGGACAGGGGGCCCTGGTCCATGAGCAGTTCTTC.

This chain connects TRBV5-1 to TRBJ1-6; D is ambiguous. The CDR3 loop spans 15 amino acids. Germline V gives CDR1 SGHRS, CDR2 YFSETQ. With 3 bases removed from V and 6 bases from J, the gap between germline ends came to 13 bases. CDR3 coding DNA: TGCGCCAGCAGCTATGTCGCGGCGGGTAATTCACCCCTCCACTTT. Its translation: CASSYVAAGNSPLHF.

This clonotype was recorded a few times. This sequence joins TRBV27 and TRBJ1-6; D is unclear. The germline V and J ends were trimmed by 8 bases and 3 bases, with 5 bases remaining between them. This CDR3 region has 12 residues. In germline, CDR1 is MNHEY, CDR2 SMNVEV (reference sequence). CDR3 DNA: TGTGCCAGCTCGGACTATAATTCACCCCTCCACTTT. Translation gives CASSDYNSPLHF.

This clonotype was seen ten or more times. The rearrangement uses TRBV28 and TRBJ2-7, with 7 bases that match TRBD2. Germline V gives CDR1 MDHEN, CDR2 SYDVKM. J lost 0 bases, V lost 2 bases, and 4 bases had no gene match. There are 15 residues in the CDR3. The CDR3 reads CASSLGGESSYEQYF. CDR3 coding DNA: TGTGCCAGCAGTTTAGGGGGGGAAAGCTCCTACGAGCAGTACTTC.

This clonotype was seen repeatedly, ten times or more. The chain recombines TRBV7-3 with TRBJ2-2; TRBD1 agrees at 11 bases. Trimming at V came to 5 bases and at J to 5 bases, leaving 10 bases not matched to a gene. Germline loops: CDR1 SGHTA, CDR2 FQGTGA. This CDR3 has 17 residues. Here the CDR3 reads CASSRTGQGAWTGELFF. Here the CDR3 DNA reads TGTGCCAGCAGCAGAACCGGACAGGGGGCATGGACCGGGGAGCTGTTTTTT.

This clonotype showed up many times. The V gene is TRBV19, the J gene TRBJ1-2; D is unclear. Germline loops: CDR1 LNHDA, CDR2 SQIVND (reference sequence). V lost 0 bases to trimming and J lost 7 bases, with 21 bases between them. This CDR3 is 17 amino acids long. The CDR3 DNA is TGTGCCAGTAGTATAGATCCTCAGGCTATTTGGGATCTTGGCTACACCTTC. It specifies CASSIDPQAIWDLGYTF.

In this sample, this clonotype turned up many times. This chain connects TRBV6-1 to TRBJ2-1; 11 bases line up with TRBD1. The CDR3 consists of 15 residues. J was trimmed by 8 bases and V by 4 bases; bases with no gene match: 7. CDR1 is MNHNS, CDR2 SASEGT, per germline. In DNA, the CDR3 is TGTGCCAGCAGTGGACGGGACAGGGGGTTTGATGAGCAGTTCTTC. Translation gives CASSGRDRGFDEQFF.

This clonotype was found many times. The chain recombines TRBV19 with TRBJ1-2; D remains unclear. Trimming left V 0 bases short and J 8 bases short, with 13 bases between. Germline CDR1 LNHDA, CDR2 SQIVND (reference sequence). This CDR3 spans 14 amino acids. The CDR3: CASSIDQGQHGYTF. The CDR3 DNA is TGTGCCAGTAGTATAGATCAAGGGCAGCACGGCTACACCTTC.

The rearrangement links TRBV20-1 to TRBJ2-7, with D uncertain. The CDR3 totals 12 residues. V shed 6 bases and J shed 2 bases, with 11 bases lying between them. Germline values: CDR1 DFQATT, CDR2 SNEGSKA (reference sequence). The CDR3 sequence: CSAFGGTYEQYF. The CDR3 DNA sequence: TGCAGTGCCTTCGGTGGTACCTACGAGCAGTACTTC.

This clonotype was counted a few times. The chain joins TRBV12-3 or TRBV12-4 to TRBJ1-5; 7 nucleotides line up with TRBD1. This CDR3 is built from 15 residues. The V and J ends lost 3 bases and 6 bases, in that order; junction bases with no gene match: 8. Here the CDR3 reads CASSFRQGPPQPQHF. Here the CDR3 DNA reads TGTGCCAGCAGTTTTAGACAGGGCCCACCTCAGCCCCAGCATTTT.

This clonotype was counted at least ten times. V gene TRBV7-9 combines with J gene TRBJ1-3, with D perhaps TRBD1 (5 bases). V lost 11 bases and J lost 0, with 14 bases in between. Germline CDR1 reads SEHNR; CDR2 reads FQNEAQ (reference sequence). The CDR3 is made up of 14 amino acids. The CDR3 is CAWRWGTSGNTIYF. CDR3 sequence (DNA): TGTGCCTGGAGGTGGGGGACCTCTGGAAACACCATATATTTT.

This clonotype was picked up many times. This rearrangement joins TRBV7-9 to TRBJ2-6; D is unresolved. The germline V and J ends were trimmed by 5 bases and 0 bases, with 5 bases remaining between them. Looked up from germline, CDR1 is SEHNR and CDR2 is FQNEAQ (reference sequence). This CDR3 is 14 amino acids long. The CDR3 region has the DNA TGTGCCAGCAGCGGCCTCTCTGGGGCCAACGTCCTGACTTTC. The encoded protein is CASSGLSGANVLTF.

In this sample, this clonotype turned up many times. CDR3 loop: CASSTRGGGNSNQPQHF. The CDR3 DNA follows: TGTGCCAGTAGTACCCGGGGAGGGGGCAATAGCAATCAGCCCCAGCATTTT. The V gene is TRBV19, the J gene TRBJ1-5; 7 positions match TRBD1. From germline, CDR1 is LNHDA and CDR2 SQIVND (reference sequence). CDR3 size: 17 residues. The J segment lost 0 bases and the V segment lost 4 bases, leaving 9 bases of the junction unmatched.

The table lists this clonotype with many counts. This rearrangement joins TRBV28 to TRBJ2-1; TRBD2 aligns across 7 bases. CDR3 length equals 15 residues. Trimming took 2 bases from V and 6 from J; bases not matched to a gene: 7. Germline V gene lookup returns CDR1 MDHEN and CDR2 SYDVKM. The CDR3 protein is CASSLRREHINEQFF. The CDR3 DNA follows: TGTGCCAGCAGTTTACGGCGGGAGCACATCAATGAGCAGTTCTTC.

In its sample, this clonotype was seen many times. The chain uses TRBV9 and TRBJ2-5, with D possibly being TRBD2 (5 bases). V was shortened by 3 bases and J by 5 bases, with 14 bases between the two germline ends. The CDR3 is made up of 14 amino acids. CDR1 is SGDLS, CDR2 YYNGEE, per germline. DNA for the CDR3: TGTGCCAGCAGCGCGAGGGCTTCTTCGGAGACCCAGTACTTC. It codes for CASSARASSETQYF.

This clonotype appeared a few times. The chain joins TRBV20-1 to TRBJ2-5; possibly TRBD1 for D (5 bases). From germline, CDR1 is DFQATT and CDR2 SNEGSKA (reference sequence). The ends were cut back, 2 bases at V and 2 bases at J, with 18 bases in the middle. The CDR3 loop spans 16 amino acids. CDR3 residues: CSARLPRELRQETQYF. CDR3 in DNA: TGCAGTGCTAGACTCCCCAGGGAACTTCGTCAAGAGACCCAGTACTTC.

This clonotype was recorded many times. The V call is TRBV28, the J call TRBJ2-2; D might be TRBD1 (6 bases). The CDR3 sequence is 15 residues long. Per the germline V gene, CDR1 is MDHEN and CDR2 is SYDVKM. V shed 2 bases and J shed 4 bases, with 11 bases lying between them. In DNA form, the CDR3 reads TGTGCCAGCAGTTTAGAGGCACAGGGCACCGGGGAGCTGTTTTTT. Translation gives CASSLEAQGTGELFF.

This rearrangement joins TRBV6-6 to TRBJ1-3, with 10 positions matching TRBD1. This CDR3 is 17 amino acids long. Per germline, CDR1 MNHNY and CDR2 SVGAGI (reference sequence). J was trimmed by 1 base and V by 5 bases; bases with no gene match: 8. The CDR3 coding sequence is TGTGCCAGCAGTCCCGTGGGGACAGGGGCTTCTGGAAACACCATATATTTT. The encoded protein is CASSPVGTGASGNTIYF.

In its sample, this clonotype was seen many times. The CDR3 loop reads CASSHIIAGGAYEQYF. In nucleotides, the CDR3 is TGTGCCAGCAGCCACATAATCGCGGGGGGTGCCTACGAGCAGTACTTC. V usage is TRBV11-1 and J usage is TRBJ2-7, with 8 nucleotides matching TRBD2. J gave up 2 bases and V 5 bases, and 11 bases lay outside the gene matches. This CDR3 is 16 amino acids long. Germline V gene lookup returns CDR1 SGHAT and CDR2 FQDESV (reference sequence).

This clonotype was seen many times. The chain carries TRBV12-3 or TRBV12-4 and TRBJ1-1; D unresolved. V was clipped by 3 bases and J by 1 base, with 9 bases between them. This CDR3 contains 14 residues. The CDR3 nucleotides read TGTGCCAGCAGTTTGACCCAGCAGAACACTGAAGCTTTCTTT. Amino acid sequence: CASSLTQQNTEAFF.

In this sample, this clonotype turned up many times. The rearrangement joins TRBV28 to TRBJ2-1; D uncertain. This CDR3 is built from 14 residues. V was trimmed by 4 bases and J by 4 bases, leaving 11 bases between them. Germline CDR1 is MDHEN and CDR2 is SYDVKM. The CDR3 loop is CASSSPRVYNEQFF. The CDR3 coding sequence is TGTGCCAGCAGTTCCCCCCGGGTTTACAATGAGCAGTTCTTC.

This clonotype was seen many times. J is TRBJ1-1 and V is TRBV7-2; 8 nucleotides line up with TRBD1. V was clipped by 5 bases and J by 1 base; unmatched bases: 6. Germline values: CDR1 SGHTA, CDR2 FQGNSA. The CDR3 contains 15 residues. The CDR3 DNA sequence: TGTGCCAGCAGCCCGACCGGGACAGGGAACACTGAAGCTTTCTTT. Encoded protein: CASSPTGTGNTEAFF. Full variable domain (rest looked up from reference TRBV7-2 and TRBJ1-1): GAGVSQSPSNKVTEKGKDVELRCDPISGHTALYWYRQSLGQGLEFLIYFQGNSAPDKSGLPSDRFSAERTGGSVSTLTIQRTQQEDSAVYLCASSPTGTGNTEAFFGQGTRLTVV.

Only a few counts were recorded for this clonotype. The chain recombines TRBV14 with TRBJ1-1, with D maybe TRBD1 (6 bases). The CDR3 runs 15 residues. Looked up from germline, CDR1 is SGHDN and CDR2 is FVKESK. The V end was cut by 4 bases, the J end by 5 bases, with 17 bases between. The CDR3 DNA reads TGTGCCAGCAGCCTCAGGGGTGCCAAGGGGACTGAAGCTTTCTTT. Protein: CASSLRGAKGTEAFF.

This clonotype was detected many times. The chain has TRBV5-6 and TRBJ1-1; possible D gene TRBD1, 6 bases. CDR3 length: 13 residues. Between the trimmed V and J ends, which lost 4 bases and 8 bases, there was a span of 15 bases. Looked up from germline, CDR1 is SGHDT and CDR2 is YYEEEE. CDR3 residues: CASSLYNREEAFF. The CDR3 coding sequence is TGTGCCAGCAGCCTATACAACAGGGAAGAAGCTTTCTTT.